This T cell receptor beta chain is from a study of cytomegalovirus exposure and HLA in healthy donors. It was with 60 Vbeta and 13 Jbeta primers that the PCR ran. Sequencing used immunoSEQ multiplex PCR; TCRdb keeps in-frame clones, though not all of them. The sample holds some 120,000 clones; roughly 80% are singletons and the top ten take 20%. There are a few counts of this clone. Its specificity is unknown. The CDR3 extends over 14 amino acids. Looked up from germline, CDR1 is SNHLY and CDR2 is FYNNEI. V lost 2 bases, J lost 11 bases, and 15 bases lay in between. Regarding the study as a whole: Later work found most CMV-associated TCR beta chains apparently HLA-restricted. As was reported, the HLA-A and HLA-B alleles of most subjects were accurately predicted from TCR beta sequences.

The specimen sequenced was PBMCs. The chain joins TRBV2 to TRBJ1-4, with D uncertain. This sequence was found in a man aged 18-30 years in good health and CMV-seropositive. This CDR3 is CASSEIGQSGKLFF. The CDR3 DNA reads TGTGCCAGCAGTGAAATAGGGCAGTCGGGGAAACTGTTTTTT.